Below are 20 T cell receptor beta chains sequenced from a single sample in a study of tumour-infiltrating T cells in Burkitt lymphoma. The method was immunoSEQ multiplex PCR; TCRdb's version includes in-frame clones alone and lacks a portion of them. The table records around 50,000 clones, around 32% of them present only once. Sequenced sample: tumor tissue. These receptors were collected from a human donor with Burkitt lymphoma.

This clone was seen a handful of times. V gene TRBV6-5 combines with J gene TRBJ1-1; the match to TRBD1 covers 7 bases. The CDR3 is made up of 14 amino acids. V dropped 6 bases and J dropped 7; count of bases not matched to a gene: 11. Germline V gene sequence: CDR1 MNHEY, CDR2 SVGAGI. CDR3 amino acids: CASSQGGRSGEAFF. CDR3 nucleotides: TGTGCCAGCAGCCAAGGGGGCCGGAGCGGTGAAGCTTTCTTT.

This chain uses TRBV7-2 with TRBJ1-3; TRBD1 aligns across 7 bases. The CDR3 consists of 16 residues. Germline values: CDR1 SGHTA, CDR2 FQGNSA. The trim removed 5 bases at V and 1 base at J, leaving 8 bases unmatched. This chain's CDR3 is CASSVDRVSSGNTIYF. For the CDR3, the DNA is TGTGCCAGCAGCGTTGACAGGGTTAGTTCTGGAAACACCATATATTTT.

This chain connects TRBV2 to TRBJ1-4; D possibly corresponds to TRBD1 (5 bases). The germline CDR1 and CDR2 sequences are SNHLY and FYNNEI. The CDR3 loop spans 12 amino acids. Trimming took 6 bases from V and 6 from J, leaving 8 bases between them. CDR3 DNA sequence: TGTGCCAGCAGGGGGCCGGATGAAAAACTGTTTTTT. Translating it yields CASRGPDEKLFF. The complete variable domain, with remaining parts taken from reference TRBV2 and TRBJ1-4, reads EPEVTQTPSHQVTQMGQEVILRCVPISNHLYFYWYRQILGQKVEFLVSFYNNEISEKSEIFDDQFSVERPDGSNFTLKIRSTKLEDSAMYFCASRGPDEKLFFGSGTQLSVL.

The J gene is TRBJ1-1, the V gene TRBV28, with TRBD1 matching 7 bases. The V and J ends lost 5 bases and 5 bases, in that order; junction bases with no gene match: 5. The CDR3 runs to 13 residues. Germline V lookup: CDR1 MDHEN, CDR2 SYDVKM. For the CDR3, the DNA is TGTGCCAGCAGTCCTAGGGGGCGAACTGAAGCTTTCTTT. The encoded protein is CASSPRGRTEAFF.

This rearrangement joins TRBV19 to TRBJ2-3; 11 bases align to TRBD2. Germline V gene lookup returns CDR1 LNHDA and CDR2 SQIVND (reference sequence). Unmatched junction bases numbered 1, after V lost 3 bases and J lost 5 bases. The CDR3 is 14 residues long. CDR3 nucleotides: TGTGCCAGTAGTATCGGGACTAGCGGAGATACGCAGTATTTT. This translates into CASSIGTSGDTQYF.

Only a few counts were recorded for this clone. The rearrangement links TRBV6-5 to TRBJ2-7, with unresolved D. Trimming took off 0 bases at V and 3 bases at J, with 12 bases between the two ends. The CDR3 has 15 amino acids. In germline, CDR1 is MNHEY, CDR2 SVGAGI. The CDR3 here is CASSYSVPSYYEQYF. The DNA for the CDR3 is TGTGCCAGCAGTTACTCGGTTCCGAGCTACTACGAGCAGTACTTC.

J is TRBJ2-3 and V is TRBV7-8; TRBD2 agrees at 9 bases. Trimming at V came to 5 bases and at J to 2 bases, leaving 5 bases not matched to a gene. The CDR3 has 15 residues. Germline-derived CDR1 and CDR2 are SGHVS and FQNEAQ. The CDR3 protein is CASSLSGGITDTQYF. In nucleotides, the CDR3 is TGTGCCAGCAGCCTCAGCGGGGGGATCACAGATACGCAGTATTTT. Combining the CDR3 with reference TRBV7-8 and TRBJ2-3 gives the whole variable domain GAGVSQSPRYKVAKRGQDVALRCDPISGHVSLFWYQQALGQGPEFLTYFQNEAQLDKSGLPSDRFFAERPEGSVSTLKIQRTQQEDSAVYLCASSLSGGITDTQYFGPGTRLTVL.

This clone is medium-sized (0.01 to 0.1%) in the sample. This chain joins TRBV19 and TRBJ2-6; no clear D. Between the trimmed V and J ends, which lost 8 bases and 0 bases, there was a span of 5 bases. The CDR3 sequence is 13 residues long. The germline V gene encodes CDR1 LNHDA and CDR2 SQIVND (reference sequence). The CDR3 loop reads CASHFSGANVLTF. CDR3 in DNA: TGTGCCAGTCATTTCTCTGGGGCCAACGTCCTGACTTTC.

The chain employs TRBV11-3 and TRBJ2-2; maybe TRBD1 (6 bases). The CDR3 consists of 13 residues. The V gene lost 8 bases and the J gene lost 5 bases, with 12 bases spanning the gap. Germline V gene data show CDR1 as SGHNT and CDR2 as YENEEA. CDR3 region: CASQNRETGELFF. CDR3 nucleotide sequence: TGTGCCAGCCAAAACAGGGAGACCGGGGAGCTGTTTTTT. The full variable domain, in which reference TRBV11-3 and TRBJ2-2 provide the parts outside the CDR3, is EAGVVQSPRYKIIEKKQPVAFWCNPISGHNTLYWYLQNLGQGPELLIRYENEEAVDDSQLPKDRFSAERLKGVDSTLKIQPAELGDSAVYLCASQNRETGELFFGEGSRLTVL.

This clone was counted a few times. This rearrangement joins TRBV21-1 to TRBJ1-1; the table's D call TRBD1 went unverified against the DNA. TRBV21-1 is noted as a pseudogene. This CDR3 is 14 amino acids long. CDR3 loop: CASSKDRGAAEAFF. The CDR3 region has the DNA TGTGCCAGCAGCAAGGACAGGGGGGCGGCTGAAGCTTTCTTT.

The chain links TRBV28 to TRBJ1-1, with a weak D call TRBD1 (5 bases). The V end was cut by 7 bases, the J end by 0 bases, with 15 bases between. This CDR3 has 15 amino acids. The germline V gene has CDR1 MDHEN and CDR2 SYDVKM. CDR3 DNA sequence: TGTGCCAGCACCCGGGGGGGGTTCATGAACACTGAAGCTTTCTTT. The encoded protein is CASTRGGFMNTEAFF.

The rearrangement uses TRBV6-4 and TRBJ2-1; D call uncertain. CDR1 and CDR2 from the germline V gene are MRHNA and SNTAGT. CDR3 length: 11 amino acids. Trimming left V 6 bases short and J 5 bases short, with 5 bases between. In DNA, the CDR3 is TGTGCCAGCAGCGATGACAATGAGCAGTTCTTC. This gives the protein CASSDDNEQFF.

This clone turned up a few times. This chain joins TRBV2 and TRBJ2-7; TRBD1 matches 7 bases. Germline V gene lookup returns CDR1 SNHLY and CDR2 FYNNEI. J was trimmed by 1 base and V by 4 bases; bases with no gene match: 4. This CDR3 is built from 14 residues. CDR3 sequence (DNA): TGTGCCAGCAGTGGCCGACAGGGTTCCTACGAGCAGTACTTC. Translating it yields CASSGRQGSYEQYF. Full variable domain (outside the CDR3, taken from reference TRBV2 and TRBJ2-7): EPEVTQTPSHQVTQMGQEVILRCVPISNHLYFYWYRQILGQKVEFLVSFYNNEISEKSEIFDDQFSVERPDGSNFTLKIRSTKLEDSAMYFCASSGRQGSYEQYFGPGTRLTVT.

Ten or more counts support this clone. V and J are TRBV2 and TRBJ1-1; D is ambiguous. The CDR3 sequence is 11 residues long. Trimming stripped 8 bases from V and 7 bases from J, with 11 bases between. Germline values: CDR1 SNHLY, CDR2 FYNNEI. The CDR3 DNA follows: TGTGCCAGCGGCCGTAACGATGAAGCTTTCTTT. Amino acids: CASGRNDEAFF.

CDR3 in amino acids: CASSSGTLRGYGYTF. CDR3 coding DNA: TGTGCCAGCAGTTCTGGGACGCTCCGAGGCTATGGCTACACCTTC. The chain combines TRBV28 with TRBJ1-2, with D possibly matching TRBD1 (5 bases). Trimming removed 4 bases at V and 4 bases at J, with 16 bases between. The CDR3 has 15 amino acids. Germline loops: CDR1 MDHEN, CDR2 SYDVKM.

The chain employs TRBV18 and TRBJ1-5; TRBD1 matches 7 bases. The germline V gene encodes CDR1 KGHSH and CDR2 LQKENI. With V trimmed by 5 bases and J by 5 bases, 9 bases remained unmatched. The CDR3 is made up of 15 amino acids. CDR3 amino acids: CASSRSRGLDQPQHF. The CDR3 bases are TGTGCCAGCTCAAGGTCAAGGGGGCTTGATCAGCCCCAGCATTTT.

The chain couples TRBV28 to TRBJ1-1; the D gene is possibly TRBD1 (5 bases). CDR1 is MDHEN and CDR2 is SYDVKM in the germline V gene. With 9 bases removed from V and 7 bases from J, the gap between germline ends came to 12 bases. The CDR3 has 11 residues. The CDR3 DNA follows: TGTGCCAGTACGGGGGTTAATGAAGCTTTCTTT. Encoded protein: CASTGVNEAFF.

Only a few counts were recorded for this clone. The chain couples TRBV30 to TRBJ1-3; D may be TRBD1 (5 bases). Trimming took off 1 base at V and 9 bases at J, with 10 bases between the two ends. Per the germline V gene, CDR1 is GTSNPN and CDR2 is SVGIG (reference sequence). CDR3 length: 12 amino acids. The CDR3 DNA reads TGTGCCTGGAGTGGGGGGGTGGGCACCATATATTTT. This translates into CAWSGGVGTIYF.

The chain employs TRBV19 and TRBJ2-1; 7 bases agree with TRBD1. J gave up 0 bases and V 5 bases, and 10 bases lay outside the gene matches. This CDR3 comprises 17 residues. CDR1 and CDR2 from the germline V gene are LNHDA and SQIVND (reference sequence). CDR3 residues: CASSSKNTGDSYNEQFF. The CDR3 region has the DNA TGTGCCAGTAGTTCCAAAAACACAGGGGACTCCTACAATGAGCAGTTCTTC. Full variable domain (missing parts from reference TRBV19 and TRBJ2-1): DGGITQSPKYLFRKEGQNVTLSCEQNLNHDAMYWYRQDPGQGLRLIYYSQIVNDFQKGDIAEGYSVSREKKESFPLTVTSAQKNPTAFYLCASSSKNTGDSYNEQFFGPGTRLTVL.

The V gene is TRBV23-1, the J gene TRBJ1-1; 7 bases map to TRBD1. Being an ORF, TRBV23-1 has a function that is uncertain. V lost 7 bases and J lost 7; bases outside the gene matches: 12. The length of the CDR3 is 14 residues. CDR3 region: CASTLTPRDSEAFF. The CDR3 nucleotides read TGCGCCAGCACCCTAACACCCCGGGACAGTGAAGCTTTCTTT.